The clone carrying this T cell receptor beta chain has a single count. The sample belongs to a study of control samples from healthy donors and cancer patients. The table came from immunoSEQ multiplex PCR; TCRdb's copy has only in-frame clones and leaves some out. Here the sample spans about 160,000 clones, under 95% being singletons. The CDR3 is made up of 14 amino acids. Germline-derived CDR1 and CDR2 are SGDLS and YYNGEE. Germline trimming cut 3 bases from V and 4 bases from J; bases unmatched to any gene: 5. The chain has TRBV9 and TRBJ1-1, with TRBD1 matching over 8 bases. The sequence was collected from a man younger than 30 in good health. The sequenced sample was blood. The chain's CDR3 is CASSETGVGTEAFF. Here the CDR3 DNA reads TGTGCCAGCAGCGAGACAGGGGTCGGCACTGAAGCTTTCTTT.